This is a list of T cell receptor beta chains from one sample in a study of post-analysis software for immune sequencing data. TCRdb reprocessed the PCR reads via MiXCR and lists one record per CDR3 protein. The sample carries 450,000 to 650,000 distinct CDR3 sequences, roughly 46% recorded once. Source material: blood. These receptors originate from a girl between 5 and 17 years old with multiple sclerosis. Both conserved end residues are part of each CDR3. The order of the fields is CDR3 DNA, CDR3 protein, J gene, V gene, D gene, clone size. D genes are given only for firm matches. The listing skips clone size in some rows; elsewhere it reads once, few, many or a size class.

CDR3nt: TGCGCCAGCAGCCAGACAGGGGAGGTCACTGAAGCTTTCTTT; CDR3aa: CASSQTGEVTEAFF; j_gene: TRBJ1-1; v_gene: TRBV5-1; d_gene: TRBD1; abundance: few
CDR3nt: TGCGCCAGCAGCCTAGCCTCAGGGGGCGTTAATGAAAAACTGTTTTTT; CDR3aa: CASSLASGGVNEKLFF; j_gene: TRBJ1-4; v_gene: TRBV4-1; d_gene: TRBD1; abundance: NA
CDR3nt: TGCGCCAGCAGCCCGACAGGACCTAATGAAAAACTGTTTTTT; CDR3aa: CASSPTGPNEKLFF; j_gene: TRBJ1-4; v_gene: TRBV5-1; d_gene: NA; abundance: NA
CDR3nt: TGCGCCAGCAGCCAAGGCCGAGGGGAGGGGAGGAAAAACATTCAGTACTTC; CDR3aa: CASSQGRGEGRKNIQYF; j_gene: TRBJ2-4; v_gene: TRBV4-1; d_gene: TRBD2; abundance: few
CDR3nt: TGTGCCAGCAGTGTCGTTTTGGGCACAGATACGCAGTATTTT; CDR3aa: CASSVVLGTDTQYF; j_gene: TRBJ2-3; v_gene: TRBV12-3/TRBV12-4; d_gene: NA; abundance: NA
CDR3nt: TGTGCCAGCAGTTACTCTAGCCGACAACCTTACAATGAGCAGTTCTTC; CDR3aa: CASSYSSRQPYNEQFF; j_gene: TRBJ2-1; v_gene: TRBV6-5; d_gene: NA; abundance: NA
CDR3nt: TGCGCCAGCTCTAACTACCAAGAGACCCAGTACTTC; CDR3aa: CASSNYQETQYF; j_gene: TRBJ2-5; v_gene: TRBV4-1; d_gene: NA; abundance: NA
CDR3nt: TGCAGTGCTAGTAAAGGACTCCCAAATTTACCCCTCCACTTT; CDR3aa: CSASKGLPNLPLHF; j_gene: TRBJ1-6; v_gene: TRBV20-1; d_gene: NA; abundance: NA
CDR3nt: TGCGCCAGCAGTGAGATAGGGGCCGGTGAGACCCAGTACTTC; CDR3aa: CASSEIGAGETQYF; j_gene: TRBJ2-5; v_gene: TRBV4-1; d_gene: NA; abundance: NA
CDR3nt: TGCAGTGCTAGCGAGGGGACAGTCTACGAGCAGTACTTC; CDR3aa: CSASEGTVYEQYF; j_gene: TRBJ2-7; v_gene: TRBV20-1; d_gene: TRBD1; abundance: NA
CDR3nt: TGCAGTGCTAGAAGCCGGGAGGGCTACACCTTC; CDR3aa: CSARSREGYTF; j_gene: TRBJ1-2; v_gene: TRBV20-1; d_gene: NA; abundance: NA
CDR3nt: TGTACCAGTAGTCCCGGGGGGGGACTAGCGACAAATGAGCAGTTCTTC; CDR3aa: CTSSPGGGLATNEQFF; j_gene: TRBJ2-1; v_gene: TRBV19; d_gene: TRBD2; abundance: few
CDR3nt: TGCAGTGCTAGAGATCGGGTAGCTAGCGGGACGGGCGAGCAGTACTTC; CDR3aa: CSARDRVASGTGEQYF; j_gene: TRBJ2-7; v_gene: TRBV20-1; d_gene: TRBD2; abundance: NA
CDR3nt: TGCAGTGCTAGTCTTGCGGGGGGCCTCACAGATACGCAGTATTTT; CDR3aa: CSASLAGGLTDTQYF; j_gene: TRBJ2-3; v_gene: TRBV20-1; d_gene: TRBD2; abundance: NA
CDR3nt: TGTGCCAGCACCCCAACGGTAGAGGCGGATACCTACGAGCAGTACTTC; CDR3aa: CASTPTVEADTYEQYF; j_gene: TRBJ2-7; v_gene: TRBV6-5; d_gene: NA; abundance: NA
CDR3nt: TGTGCCAGCAGCCAGGTCGGGACTAGCGTCTCCTACGAGCAGTACTTC; CDR3aa: CASSQVGTSVSYEQYF; j_gene: TRBJ2-7; v_gene: TRBV4-2; d_gene: TRBD2; abundance: NA
CDR3nt: TGTGCCAGCAGCCCACCCGGGACAGAGAGCTCCTACGAGCAGTACTTC; CDR3aa: CASSPPGTESSYEQYF; j_gene: TRBJ2-7; v_gene: TRBV2; d_gene: TRBD1; abundance: once
CDR3nt: TGTGCCAGCAGCTCTCCGTTGGTCTACGAGCAGTACTTC; CDR3aa: CASSSPLVYEQYF; j_gene: TRBJ2-7; v_gene: TRBV5-6; d_gene: NA; abundance: NA
CDR3nt: TGCGCCAGCAGTGAGTCTCTTGGGAACGAGCAGTACTTC; CDR3aa: CASSESLGNEQYF; j_gene: TRBJ2-7; v_gene: TRBV10-1; d_gene: NA; abundance: NA
CDR3nt: TGTGCCAGCAGCTTAGTGGCAGGGGTCTTCTACACCTTC; CDR3aa: CASSLVAGVFYTF; j_gene: TRBJ1-2; v_gene: TRBV11-3; d_gene: NA; abundance: NA
CDR3nt: TGTGCCAGCAGGGGGACAGGGGGAGAGACCCAGTACTTC; CDR3aa: CASRGTGGETQYF; j_gene: TRBJ2-5; v_gene: TRBV12-3/TRBV12-4; d_gene: TRBD1; abundance: few
CDR3nt: TGTGCCAGCAGTTTAGTTTCTCCGGGACAGGACACAAACATTCAGTACTTC; CDR3aa: CASSLVSPGQDTNIQYF; j_gene: TRBJ2-4; v_gene: TRBV12-3/TRBV12-4; d_gene: TRBD1; abundance: NA
CDR3nt: TGTGCCAGCAGCCCCGGGACAGGCGTCGAAGCTTTCTTT; CDR3aa: CASSPGTGVEAFF; j_gene: TRBJ1-1; v_gene: TRBV11-1; d_gene: TRBD1; abundance: NA
CDR3nt: TGTGCCGGGGGGGTCAAGGCCCTACCTGGGGCCAACGTCCTGACTTTC; CDR3aa: CAGGVKALPGANVLTF; j_gene: TRBJ2-6; v_gene: TRBV6-6; d_gene: TRBD2; abundance: NA
CDR3nt: TGTGCCAGCAGTTCATCCGGAGGGAACAACTATGGCTACACCTTC; CDR3aa: CASSSSGGNNYGYTF; j_gene: TRBJ1-2; v_gene: TRBV7-2; d_gene: NA; abundance: NA
CDR3nt: TGTGCCAGCAGCGAGGACCGAAGGATGGGCTACACCTTC; CDR3aa: CASSEDRRMGYTF; j_gene: TRBJ1-2; v_gene: TRBV7-9; d_gene: NA; abundance: few
CDR3nt: TGCGCCAGCAGCTTGGGACTAGCGGGGGGGATCTACAATGAGCAGTTCTTC; CDR3aa: CASSLGLAGGIYNEQFF; j_gene: TRBJ2-1; v_gene: TRBV5-1; d_gene: TRBD2; abundance: NA
CDR3nt: TGTGCCAGCAGTCGAGACCTGACTAGCGGGAGTGGCGAGCAGTACTTC; CDR3aa: CASSRDLTSGSGEQYF; j_gene: TRBJ2-7; v_gene: TRBV6-6; d_gene: TRBD2; abundance: NA
CDR3nt: TGTGACAGCAGTGACCCTCGGGTCGCTCCCTACAATGAGCAGTTCTTC; CDR3aa: CDSSDPRVAPYNEQFF; j_gene: TRBJ2-1; v_gene: TRBV6-6; d_gene: NA; abundance: few
CDR3nt: TGTGCCAGCAGTTTATTAGCCGGACCGGGACTAGCGGGAGGCCTTGAGCAGTTCTTC; CDR3aa: CASSLLAGPGLAGGLEQFF; j_gene: TRBJ2-1; v_gene: TRBV27; d_gene: TRBD2; abundance: many
CDR3nt: TGCAGTGCTCACTCCCCTAGCGGGAGGAGGTCCTACGAGCAGTACTTC; CDR3aa: CSAHSPSGRRSYEQYF; j_gene: TRBJ2-7; v_gene: TRBV20-1; d_gene: TRBD2; abundance: few
CDR3nt: TGCAGTGCTAGAGCACCTACCGGGACAGGGAGTGGCTACACCTTC; CDR3aa: CSARAPTGTGSGYTF; j_gene: TRBJ1-2; v_gene: TRBV20-1; d_gene: TRBD1; abundance: NA
CDR3nt: TGTGCCAGCAGCTCCGGCGGACAGGGAATTACTGAGCAGTTCTTC; CDR3aa: CASSSGGQGITEQFF; j_gene: TRBJ2-1; v_gene: TRBV7-3; d_gene: TRBD1; abundance: NA
CDR3nt: TGCAGTGCAACGCAGCGGAGCTACGAGCAGTACTTC; CDR3aa: CSATQRSYEQYF; j_gene: TRBJ2-7; v_gene: TRBV20-1; d_gene: NA; abundance: NA
CDR3nt: TGTGCCAGCAGTAACTCCGGGGGGGCGGCTTACAATGAGCAGTTCTTC; CDR3aa: CASSNSGGAAYNEQFF; j_gene: TRBJ2-1; v_gene: TRBV6-5; d_gene: TRBD2; abundance: few
CDR3nt: TGTGCCATCAGCAAGGGGGATGGTGGAAACACCATATATTTT; CDR3aa: CAISKGDGGNTIYF; j_gene: TRBJ1-3; v_gene: TRBV10-3; d_gene: NA; abundance: few
CDR3nt: TGCGCCAGCACCCAGGAAATCCTCCTCGCAGATACGCAGTATTTT; CDR3aa: CASTQEILLADTQYF; j_gene: TRBJ2-3; v_gene: TRBV5-1; d_gene: NA; abundance: NA